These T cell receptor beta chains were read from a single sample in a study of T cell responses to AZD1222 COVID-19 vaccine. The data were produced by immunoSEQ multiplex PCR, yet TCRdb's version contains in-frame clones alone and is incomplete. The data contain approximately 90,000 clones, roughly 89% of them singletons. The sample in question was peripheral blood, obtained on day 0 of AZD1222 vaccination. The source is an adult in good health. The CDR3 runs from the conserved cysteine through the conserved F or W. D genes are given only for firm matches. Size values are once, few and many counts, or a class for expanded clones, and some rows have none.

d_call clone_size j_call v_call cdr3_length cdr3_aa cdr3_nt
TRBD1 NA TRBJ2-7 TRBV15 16 CATSRDMDRGSYEQYF TGTGCCACCAGCAGAGATATGGACAGGGGTTCGTACGAGCAGTACTTC
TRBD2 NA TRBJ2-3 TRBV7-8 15 CASRQTSGGQGTQYF TGTGCCAGCAGACAAACTAGCGGGGGCCAAGGGACGCAGTATTTT
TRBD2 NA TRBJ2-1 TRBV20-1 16 CSASPSGGAYHNEQFF TGCAGTGCTAGTCCCAGCGGGGGGGCTTATCACAATGAGCAGTTCTTC
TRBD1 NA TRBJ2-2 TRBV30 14 CAWRGRGQFGELFF TGTGCCTGGAGGGGCAGGGGGCAATTCGGGGAGCTGTTTTTT
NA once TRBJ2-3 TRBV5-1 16 CASSLQGAPSTDTQYF TGCGCCAGCAGCTTACAAGGAGCCCCTAGCACAGATACGCAGTATTTT
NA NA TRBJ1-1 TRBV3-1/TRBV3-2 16 CASSQDIRRGFAEAFF TGTGCCAGCAGCCAAGATATTCGGCGGGGTTTCGCTGAAGCTTTCTTT
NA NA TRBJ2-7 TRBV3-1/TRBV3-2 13 CASSPFTGKGQYF TGTGCCAGCAGCCCCTTCACAGGGAAGGGGCAGTACTTC
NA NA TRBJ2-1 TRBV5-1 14 CASSLDSSASMKVF TGCGCCAGCAGCTTGGACAGTAGCGCATCGATGAAGGTCTTC
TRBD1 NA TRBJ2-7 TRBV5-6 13 CASSTGGSYEQYF TGTGCCAGCAGCACAGGGGGCTCCTACGAGCAGTACTTC
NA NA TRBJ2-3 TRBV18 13 CASSPPSHHTQYF TGTGCCAGCTCACCACCCTCCCACCATACGCAGTATTTT
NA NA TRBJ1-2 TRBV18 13 CASSPGSDYGYTF TGTGCCAGCTCACCAGGGAGTGACTATGGCTACACCTTC
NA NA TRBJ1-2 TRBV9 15 CASSVEAGGGGGYTF TGTGCCAGCAGCGTAGAGGCGGGGGGAGGAGGTGGCTACACCTTC
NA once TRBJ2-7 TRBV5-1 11 CASSLGYEQYF TGCGCCAGCAGCTTGGGGTACGAGCAGTACTTC
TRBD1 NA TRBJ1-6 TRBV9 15 CASSVGQGQNSPLHF TGTGCCAGCAGCGTAGGACAGGGCCAAAATTCACCCCTCCACTTT
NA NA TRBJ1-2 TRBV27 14 CASSFTFREGGYTF TGTGCCAGCAGTTTTACCTTCAGGGAAGGTGGCTACACCTTC
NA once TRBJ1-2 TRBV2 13 CASSDRTMPNYTF TGTGCCAGCAGCGACAGGACAATGCCAAACTACACCTTC
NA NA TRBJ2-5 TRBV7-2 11 CASSLSEAQYF TGTGCCAGCAGCTTATCTGAGGCCCAGTACTTC
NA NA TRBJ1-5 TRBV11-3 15 CASLGGTSTDQPQHF TGTGCCAGCCTAGGGGGGACTTCCACAGATCAGCCCCAGCATTTT
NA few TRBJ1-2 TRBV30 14 CAWRSPAGNYGYTF TGTGCCTGGAGGTCCCCAGCAGGGAACTATGGCTACACCTTC
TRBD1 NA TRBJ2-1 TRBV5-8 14 CASSLRDRLHEQFF TGTGCCAGCAGCCTCCGGGACAGGTTACATGAGCAGTTCTTC
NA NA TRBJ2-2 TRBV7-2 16 CASSYSRQGGTGELFF TGTGCCAGCAGCTACTCGAGACAGGGAGGCACCGGGGAGCTGTTTTTT
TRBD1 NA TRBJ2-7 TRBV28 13 CASMTGISHEQYF TGTGCCAGCATGACAGGGATTTCCCACGAGCAGTACTTC
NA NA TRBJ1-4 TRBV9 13 CASSSGVNEKLFF TGTGCCAGCAGCTCCGGGGTGAATGAAAAACTGTTTTTT
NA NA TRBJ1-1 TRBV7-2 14 CASSSMGGGFGAFF TGTGCCAGCAGCTCAATGGGGGGAGGGTTTGGAGCTTTCTTT
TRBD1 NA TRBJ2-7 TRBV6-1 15 CASREGTGGPYEQYF TGTGCCAGCAGGGAAGGGACAGGGGGTCCCTACGAGCAGTACTTC
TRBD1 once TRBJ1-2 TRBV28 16 CASSSAPGATGYGYTF TGTGCCAGCAGTTCCGCCCCCGGCGCGACAGGGTATGGCTACACCTTC
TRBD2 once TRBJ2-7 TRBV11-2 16 CASSLDRLAGVYEQYF TGTGCCAGCAGCTTAGACCGACTAGCGGGGGTCTACGAGCAGTACTTC
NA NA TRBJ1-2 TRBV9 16 CASSRGTAQVWPGYTF TGTGCCAGCAGCCGCGGGACGGCTCAGGTGTGGCCTGGCTACACCTTC
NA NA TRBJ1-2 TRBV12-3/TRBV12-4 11 CASSPSFGYTF TGTGCCAGCAGTCCTTCATTTGGCTACACCTTC
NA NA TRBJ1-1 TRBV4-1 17 CASSHHVGRGVGTEAFF TGCGCCAGCAGCCACCATGTGGGAAGGGGAGTGGGCACTGAAGCTTTCTTT
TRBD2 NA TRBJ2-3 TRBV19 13 CASNLAGVNTQYF TGTGCCAGTAATCTAGCGGGAGTCAATACGCAGTATTTT
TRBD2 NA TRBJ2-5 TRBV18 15 CASSRLAGAGETQYF TGTGCCAGCTCGCGACTAGCGGGGGCGGGAGAGACCCAGTACTTC
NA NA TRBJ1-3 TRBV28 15 CASTSGLSSGNTIYF TGTGCCAGTACCTCGGGACTTAGCTCTGGAAACACCATATATTTT
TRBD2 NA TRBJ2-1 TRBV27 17 CASSTPRSGRARNEQFF TGTGCCAGCAGTACCCCCCGTAGCGGGAGGGCCAGGAATGAGCAGTTCTTC
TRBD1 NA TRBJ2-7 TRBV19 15 CASSRTGVGTYEQYF TGTGCCAGTAGTAGAACAGGGGTTGGTACCTACGAGCAGTACTTC
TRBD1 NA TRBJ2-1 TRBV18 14 CASSLETGVNEQFF TGTGCCAGCTCCCTCGAGACAGGGGTCAATGAGCAGTTCTTC
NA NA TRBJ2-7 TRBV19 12 CASTPCPYEQYF TGTGCCAGTACCCCATGCCCCTACGAGCAGTACTTC
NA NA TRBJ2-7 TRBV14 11 CASSAYYEQYF TGTGCCAGCTCCGCCTACTACGAGCAGTACTTC
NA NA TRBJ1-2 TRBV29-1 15 CSALGAVQGGYGYTF TGCAGCGCCCTGGGCGCGGTGCAGGGTGGCTATGGCTACACCTTC
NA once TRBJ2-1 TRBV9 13 CASSVSTSAEQFF TGTGCCAGCAGCGTTAGCACTTCTGCTGAGCAGTTCTTC
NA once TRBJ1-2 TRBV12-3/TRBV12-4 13 CASTQVGQGGYTF TGTGCCAGCACCCAGGTGGGGCAGGGTGGCTACACCTTC
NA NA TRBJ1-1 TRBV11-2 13 CASSLESGTEAFF TGTGCCAGCAGCTTAGAGAGCGGCACTGAAGCTTTCTTT
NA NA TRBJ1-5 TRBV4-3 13 CASRVYRNQPQHF TGCGCCAGCAGGGTATATCGCAATCAGCCCCAGCATTTT
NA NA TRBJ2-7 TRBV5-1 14 CASSLRGLNGEQYF TGCGCCAGCAGCTTGCGAGGACTAAACGGCGAGCAGTACTTC
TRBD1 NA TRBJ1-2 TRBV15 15 CATSSRDSGGYGYTF TGTGCCACCAGCTCGCGGGACAGTGGTGGGTATGGCTACACCTTC
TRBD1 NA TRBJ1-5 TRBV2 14 CASGDRGGNQPQHF TGTGCCAGCGGGGACAGGGGGGGCAATCAGCCCCAGCATTTT
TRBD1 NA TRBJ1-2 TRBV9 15 CASSTQGTENYGYTF TGTGCCAGCAGCACACAAGGGACAGAAAACTATGGCTACACCTTC
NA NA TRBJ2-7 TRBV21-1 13 CASSKEVGLEQYF TGTGCCAGCAGCAAAGAGGTGGGGCTCGAGCAGTACTTC
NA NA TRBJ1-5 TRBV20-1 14 CSASGGTTSQPQHF TGCAGTGCTAGTGGTGGGACTACTAGTCAGCCCCAGCATTTT
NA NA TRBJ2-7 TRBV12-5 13 CASGLDLNYEQYF TGTGCTAGTGGTTTGGACCTAAACTACGAGCAGTACTTC
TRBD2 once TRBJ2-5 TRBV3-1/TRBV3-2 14 CASSQRGGTETQYF TGTGCCAGCAGCCAGCGGGGGGGCACAGAGACCCAGTACTTC
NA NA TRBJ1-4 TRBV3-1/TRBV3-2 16 CASSPGAAATNEKLFF TGTGCCAGCAGCCCCGGGGCAGCTGCAACTAATGAAAAACTGTTTTTT
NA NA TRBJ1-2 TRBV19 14 CASSIGGQIYGYTF TGTGCCAGTAGTATAGGTGGACAAATCTATGGCTACACCTTC
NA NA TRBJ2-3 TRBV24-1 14 CATSDRQASDTQYF TGTGCCACCAGTGACAGACAGGCGTCAGATACGCAGTATTTT
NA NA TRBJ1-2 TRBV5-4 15 CASRLGGSENYGYTF TGTGCCAGCAGGCTGGGGGGAAGTGAGAACTATGGCTACACCTTC